This T cell receptor (beta chain) was identified in a study of blood T cell repertoires in COVID-19. This clone occurred a few times. TCRdb's table, derived via immunoSEQ multiplex PCR, lists solely in-frame clones and lacks some. There are more than 150,000 clones in the sample; roughly 90% occur only once, and 0.5% to 0.55% lies in the top ten. The sample taken for sequencing was peripheral blood. The clonotype comes from a man aged 45-60 years with acute or convalescent COVID-19.

The CDR3 reads CAIAGGDSQPQHF. CDR3 sequence (DNA): TGTGCCATCGCGGGGGGCGACTCTCAGCCCCAGCATTTT. The V and J genes are TRBV10-3 and TRBJ1-5; a possible D gene is TRBD1 (6 bases). The CDR3 totals 13 residues. V dropped 8 bases and J dropped 6 bases, with 14 bases sitting between them. The germline CDR1 and CDR2 sequences are ENHRY and SYGVKD.